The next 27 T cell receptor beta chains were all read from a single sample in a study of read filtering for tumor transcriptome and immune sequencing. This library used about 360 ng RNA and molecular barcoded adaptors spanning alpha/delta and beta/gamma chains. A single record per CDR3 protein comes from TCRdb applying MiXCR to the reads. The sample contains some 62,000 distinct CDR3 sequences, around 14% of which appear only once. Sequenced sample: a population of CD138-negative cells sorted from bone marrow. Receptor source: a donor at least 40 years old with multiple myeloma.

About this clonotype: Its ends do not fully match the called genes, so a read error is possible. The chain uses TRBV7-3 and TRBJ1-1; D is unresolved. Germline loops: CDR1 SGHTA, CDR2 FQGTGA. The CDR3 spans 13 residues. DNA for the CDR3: TGTGCCAGCAGCTCTCTTTCGAGCACTGAGGCTTTCTTT. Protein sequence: CASSSLSSTEAFF.

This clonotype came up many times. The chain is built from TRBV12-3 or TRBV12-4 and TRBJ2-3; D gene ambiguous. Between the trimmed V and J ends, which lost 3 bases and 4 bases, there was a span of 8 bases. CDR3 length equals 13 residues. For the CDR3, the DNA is TGTGCCAGCAGTTTGTTGCTGTCAGATACGCAGTATTTT. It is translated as CASSLLLSDTQYF.

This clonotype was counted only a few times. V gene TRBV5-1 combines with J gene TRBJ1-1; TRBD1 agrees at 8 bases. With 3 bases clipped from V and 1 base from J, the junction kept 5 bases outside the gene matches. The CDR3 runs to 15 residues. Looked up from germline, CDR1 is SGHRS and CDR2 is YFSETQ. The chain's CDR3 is CASSSQTGANTEAFF. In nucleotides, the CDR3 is TGCGCCAGCAGCTCCCAGACAGGGGCGAACACTGAAGCTTTCTTT.

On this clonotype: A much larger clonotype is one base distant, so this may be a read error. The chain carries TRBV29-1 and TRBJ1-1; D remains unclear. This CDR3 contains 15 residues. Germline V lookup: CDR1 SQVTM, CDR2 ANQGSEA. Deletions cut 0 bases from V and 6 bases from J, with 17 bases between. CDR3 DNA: TGCAGCGTTGAAGATCCCAAAGGGTCGGGCGCTGAAGCTTTCTTT. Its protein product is CSVEDPKGSGAEAFF.

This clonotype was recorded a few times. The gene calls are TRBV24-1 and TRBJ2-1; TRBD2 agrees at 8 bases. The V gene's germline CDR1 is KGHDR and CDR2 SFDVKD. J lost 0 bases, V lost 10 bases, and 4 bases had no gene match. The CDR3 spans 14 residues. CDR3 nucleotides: TGTGCCACACAAAGCGGGAGCTCCTACAATGAGCAGTTCTTC. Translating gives CATQSGSSYNEQFF.

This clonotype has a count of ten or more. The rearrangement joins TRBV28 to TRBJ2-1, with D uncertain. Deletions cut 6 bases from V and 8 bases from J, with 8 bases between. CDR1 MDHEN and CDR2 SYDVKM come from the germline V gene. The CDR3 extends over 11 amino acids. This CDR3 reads CASSSRDEQFF. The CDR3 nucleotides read TGTGCCAGCAGCTCTAGGGATGAGCAGTTCTTC.

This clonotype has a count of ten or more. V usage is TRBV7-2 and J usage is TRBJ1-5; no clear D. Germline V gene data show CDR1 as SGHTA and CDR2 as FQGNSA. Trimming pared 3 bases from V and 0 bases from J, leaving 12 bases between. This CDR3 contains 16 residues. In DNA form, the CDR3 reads TGTGCCAGCAGCTTCAGTGGGGATCCTAGCAATCAGCCCCAGCATTTT. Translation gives CASSFSGDPSNQPQHF.

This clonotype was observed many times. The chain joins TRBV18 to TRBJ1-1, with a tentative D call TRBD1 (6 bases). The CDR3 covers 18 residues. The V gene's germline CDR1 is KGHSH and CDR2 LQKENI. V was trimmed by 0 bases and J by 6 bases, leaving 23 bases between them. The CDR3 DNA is TGTGCCAGCTCACCACCTGGGGGGGGCACATTCCCAGAGGCTGAAGCTTTCTTT. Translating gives CASSPPGGGTFPEAEAFF.

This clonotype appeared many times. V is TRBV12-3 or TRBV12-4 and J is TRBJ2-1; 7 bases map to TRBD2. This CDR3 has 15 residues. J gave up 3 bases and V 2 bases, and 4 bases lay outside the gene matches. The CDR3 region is CASSLMAGVYNEQFF. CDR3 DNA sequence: TGTGCCAGCAGTTTAATGGCGGGAGTCTACAATGAGCAGTTCTTC.

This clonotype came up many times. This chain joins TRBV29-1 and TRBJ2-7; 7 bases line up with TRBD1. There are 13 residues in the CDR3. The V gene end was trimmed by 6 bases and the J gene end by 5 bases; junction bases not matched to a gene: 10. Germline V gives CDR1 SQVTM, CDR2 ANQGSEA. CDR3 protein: CSVDPTGVNEQYF. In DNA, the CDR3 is TGCAGCGTCGATCCTACAGGGGTCAACGAGCAGTACTTC.

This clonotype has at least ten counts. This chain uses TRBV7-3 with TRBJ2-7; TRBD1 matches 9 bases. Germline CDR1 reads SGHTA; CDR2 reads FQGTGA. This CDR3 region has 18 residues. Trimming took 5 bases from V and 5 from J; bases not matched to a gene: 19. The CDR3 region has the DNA TGTGCCAGCAGCCCTCGTCCGGCCGGGGGGACAGGGAGCCACGAGCAGTACTTC. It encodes CASSPRPAGGTGSHEQYF.

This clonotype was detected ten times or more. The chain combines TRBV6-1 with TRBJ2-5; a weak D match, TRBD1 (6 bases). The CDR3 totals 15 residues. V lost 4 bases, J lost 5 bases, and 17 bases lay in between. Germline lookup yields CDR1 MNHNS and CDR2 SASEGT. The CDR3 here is CASSVLTGFAETQYF. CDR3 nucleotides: TGTGCCAGCAGTGTCCTAACAGGGTTTGCGGAGACCCAGTACTTC.

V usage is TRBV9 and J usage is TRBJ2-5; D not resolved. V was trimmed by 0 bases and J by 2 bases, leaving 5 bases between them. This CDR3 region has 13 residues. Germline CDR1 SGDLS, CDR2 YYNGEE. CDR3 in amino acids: CASSVDLQETQYF. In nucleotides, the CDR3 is TGTGCCAGCAGCGTAGACTTACAAGAGACCCAGTACTTC.

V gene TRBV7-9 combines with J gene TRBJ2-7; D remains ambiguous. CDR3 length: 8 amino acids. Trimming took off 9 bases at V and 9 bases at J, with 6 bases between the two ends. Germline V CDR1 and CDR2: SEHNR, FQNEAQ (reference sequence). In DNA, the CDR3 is TGTGCCAGTCGAGGGCAGTACTTC. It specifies CASRGQYF.

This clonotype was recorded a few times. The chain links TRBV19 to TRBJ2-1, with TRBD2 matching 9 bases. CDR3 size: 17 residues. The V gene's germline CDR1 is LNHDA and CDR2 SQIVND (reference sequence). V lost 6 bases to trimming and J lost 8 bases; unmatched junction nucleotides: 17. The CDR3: CASRPGASGIQYYEQFF. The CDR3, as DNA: TGTGCCAGTAGGCCCGGAGCTAGCGGGATACAGTACTATGAGCAGTTCTTC. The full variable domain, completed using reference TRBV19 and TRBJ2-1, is DGGITQSPKYLFRKEGQNVTLSCEQNLNHDAMYWYRQDPGQGLRLIYYSQIVNDFQKGDIAEGYSVSREKKESFPLTVTSAQKNPTAFYLCASRPGASGIQYYEQFFGPGTRLTVL.

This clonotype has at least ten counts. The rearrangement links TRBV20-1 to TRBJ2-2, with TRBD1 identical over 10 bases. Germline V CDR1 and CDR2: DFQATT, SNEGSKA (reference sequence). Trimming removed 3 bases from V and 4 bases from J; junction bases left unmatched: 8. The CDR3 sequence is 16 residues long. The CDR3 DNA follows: TGCAGTGCTAGGCCCCCGGGACAGGGGTTCACCGGGGAGCTGTTTTTT. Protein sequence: CSARPPGQGFTGELFF.

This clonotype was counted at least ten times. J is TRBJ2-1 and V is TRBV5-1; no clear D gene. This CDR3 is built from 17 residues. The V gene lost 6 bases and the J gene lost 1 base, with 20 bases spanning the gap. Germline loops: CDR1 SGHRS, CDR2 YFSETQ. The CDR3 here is CASNFSVYRVSYNEQFF. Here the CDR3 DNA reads TGCGCCAGCAATTTCTCCGTTTACCGGGTTTCCTACAATGAGCAGTTCTTC.

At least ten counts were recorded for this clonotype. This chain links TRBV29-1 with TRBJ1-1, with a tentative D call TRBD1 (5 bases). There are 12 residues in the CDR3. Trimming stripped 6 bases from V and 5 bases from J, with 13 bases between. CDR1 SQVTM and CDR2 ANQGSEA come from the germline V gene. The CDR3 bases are TGCAGCGTCCCTGAAGGGGTGACTGAAGCTTTCTTT. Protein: CSVPEGVTEAFF.

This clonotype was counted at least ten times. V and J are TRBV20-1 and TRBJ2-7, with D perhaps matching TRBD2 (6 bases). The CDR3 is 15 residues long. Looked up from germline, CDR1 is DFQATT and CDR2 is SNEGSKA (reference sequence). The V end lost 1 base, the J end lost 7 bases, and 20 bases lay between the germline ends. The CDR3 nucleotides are TGCAGTGCTAGAGGTAGACTGGACTATCTGGGGGAGCAGTACTTC. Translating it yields CSARGRLDYLGEQYF.

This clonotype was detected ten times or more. CDR3 coding DNA: TGCAGCGTTGTATCCAGGGCAGAGACCCAGTACTTC. Its protein product is CSVVSRAETQYF. The chain is built from TRBV29-1 and TRBJ2-5; tentative D call: TRBD1 (5 bases). This CDR3 is 12 amino acids long. V was trimmed by 4 bases and J by 4 bases, leaving 10 bases between them. Germline V gene data show CDR1 as SQVTM and CDR2 as ANQGSEA.

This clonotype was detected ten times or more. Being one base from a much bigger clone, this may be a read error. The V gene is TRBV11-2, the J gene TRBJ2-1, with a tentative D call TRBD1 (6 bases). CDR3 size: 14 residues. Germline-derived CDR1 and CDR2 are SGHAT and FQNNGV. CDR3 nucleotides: TGTGCCAGCAAGACGGACAGAGCCTACAATGGGCAGTTCTTC. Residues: CASKTDRAYNGQFF.

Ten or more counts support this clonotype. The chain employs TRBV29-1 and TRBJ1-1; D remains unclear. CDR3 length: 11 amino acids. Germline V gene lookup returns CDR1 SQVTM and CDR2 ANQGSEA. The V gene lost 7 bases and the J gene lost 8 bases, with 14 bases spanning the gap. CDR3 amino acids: CSASGPVEAFF. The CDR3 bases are TGCAGCGCTTCGGGCCCGGTGGAAGCTTTCTTT.

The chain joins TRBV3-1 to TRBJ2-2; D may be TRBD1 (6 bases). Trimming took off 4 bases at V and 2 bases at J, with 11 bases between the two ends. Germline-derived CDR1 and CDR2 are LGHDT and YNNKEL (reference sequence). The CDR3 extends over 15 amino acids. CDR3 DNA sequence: TGTGCCAGCAGCCCTTGGGACATCAACACCGGGGAGCTGTTTTTT. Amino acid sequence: CASSPWDINTGELFF.

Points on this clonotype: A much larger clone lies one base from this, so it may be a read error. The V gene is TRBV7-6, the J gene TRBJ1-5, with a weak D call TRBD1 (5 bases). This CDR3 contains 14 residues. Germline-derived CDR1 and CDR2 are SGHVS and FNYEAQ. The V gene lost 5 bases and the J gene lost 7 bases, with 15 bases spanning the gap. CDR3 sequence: CASSGAGEGQPQHF. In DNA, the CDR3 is TGTGCCAGCAGCGGGGCCGGCGAGGGACAGCCCCAGCATTTT.

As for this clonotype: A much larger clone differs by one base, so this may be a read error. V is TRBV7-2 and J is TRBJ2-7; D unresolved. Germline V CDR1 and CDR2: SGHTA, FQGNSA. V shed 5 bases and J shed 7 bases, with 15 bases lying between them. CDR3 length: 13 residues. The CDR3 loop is CASSAGETREQYF. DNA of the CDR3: TGTGCCAGCAGCGCCGGAGAGACGCGAGAGCAGTACTTC.

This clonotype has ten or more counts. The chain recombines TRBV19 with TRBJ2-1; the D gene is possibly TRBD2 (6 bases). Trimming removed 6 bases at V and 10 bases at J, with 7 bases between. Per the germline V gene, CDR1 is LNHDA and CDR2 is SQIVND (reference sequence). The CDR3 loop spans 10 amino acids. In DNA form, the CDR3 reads TGTGCCAGTAGCGGAGGGGAGCAGTTCTTC. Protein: CASSGGEQFF.

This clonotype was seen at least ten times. CDR3 protein: CASSLLAGANNEQFF. The CDR3 region has the DNA TGTGCCAGCAGCTTACTAGCGGGAGCTAACAATGAGCAGTTCTTC. The chain has TRBV11-3 and TRBJ2-1; TRBD2 matches at 10 bases. The germline CDR1 and CDR2 sequences are SGHNT and YENEEA. V was pared by 2 bases and J by 5 bases, with 3 bases of the junction left unmatched. There are 15 residues in the CDR3. Full variable domain (rest looked up from reference TRBV11-3 and TRBJ2-1): EAGVVQSPRYKIIEKKQPVAFWCNPISGHNTLYWYLQNLGQGPELLIRYENEEAVDDSQLPKDRFSAERLKGVDSTLKIQPAELGDSAVYLCASSLLAGANNEQFFGPGTRLTVL.